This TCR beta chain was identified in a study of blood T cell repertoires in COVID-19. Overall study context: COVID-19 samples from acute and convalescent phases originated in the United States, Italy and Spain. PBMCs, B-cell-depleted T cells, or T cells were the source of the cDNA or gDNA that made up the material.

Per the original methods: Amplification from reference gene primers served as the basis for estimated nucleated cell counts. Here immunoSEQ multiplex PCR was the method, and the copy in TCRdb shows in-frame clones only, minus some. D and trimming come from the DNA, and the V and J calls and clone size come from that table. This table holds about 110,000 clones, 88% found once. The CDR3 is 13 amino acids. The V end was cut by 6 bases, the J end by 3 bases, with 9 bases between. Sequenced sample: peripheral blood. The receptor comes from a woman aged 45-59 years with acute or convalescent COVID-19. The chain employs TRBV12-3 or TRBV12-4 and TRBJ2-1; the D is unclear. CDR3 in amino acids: CASSHKNYNEQFF. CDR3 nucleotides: TGTGCCAGCAGCCACAAGAACTACAATGAGCAGTTCTTC.